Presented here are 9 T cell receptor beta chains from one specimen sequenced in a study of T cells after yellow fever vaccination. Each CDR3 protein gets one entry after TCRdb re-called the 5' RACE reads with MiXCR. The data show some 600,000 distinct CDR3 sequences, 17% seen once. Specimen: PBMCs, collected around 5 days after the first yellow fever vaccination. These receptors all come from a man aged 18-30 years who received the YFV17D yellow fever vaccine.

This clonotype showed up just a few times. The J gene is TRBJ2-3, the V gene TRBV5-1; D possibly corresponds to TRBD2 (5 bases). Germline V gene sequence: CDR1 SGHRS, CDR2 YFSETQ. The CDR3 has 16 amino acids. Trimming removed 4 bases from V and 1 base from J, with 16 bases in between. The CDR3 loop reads CASSIVGRAGTDTQYF. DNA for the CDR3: TGCGCCAGCAGCATCGTAGGGCGGGCCGGCACAGATACGCAGTATTTT.

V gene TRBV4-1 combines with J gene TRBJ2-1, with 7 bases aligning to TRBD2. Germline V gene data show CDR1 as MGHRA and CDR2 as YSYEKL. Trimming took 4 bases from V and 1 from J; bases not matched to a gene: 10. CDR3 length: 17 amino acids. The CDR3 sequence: CASSPSVLAASYNEQFF. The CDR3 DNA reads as TGCGCCAGCAGCCCCTCGGTGCTAGCGGCATCCTACAATGAGCAGTTCTTC.

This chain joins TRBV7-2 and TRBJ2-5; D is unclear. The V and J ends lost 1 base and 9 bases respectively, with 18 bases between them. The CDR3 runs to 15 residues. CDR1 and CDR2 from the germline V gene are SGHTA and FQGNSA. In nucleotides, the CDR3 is TGTGCCAGCAGCTTAGTGGCCTACCAAGAGTTCGCCCAGTACTTC. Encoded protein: CASSLVAYQEFAQYF.

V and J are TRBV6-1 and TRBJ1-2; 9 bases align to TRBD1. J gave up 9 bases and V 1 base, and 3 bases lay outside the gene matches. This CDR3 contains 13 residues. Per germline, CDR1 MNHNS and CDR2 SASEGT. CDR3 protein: CASSEGTGVRYTF. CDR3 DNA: TGTGCCAGCAGTGAAGGGACAGGGGTTCGCTACACCTTC.

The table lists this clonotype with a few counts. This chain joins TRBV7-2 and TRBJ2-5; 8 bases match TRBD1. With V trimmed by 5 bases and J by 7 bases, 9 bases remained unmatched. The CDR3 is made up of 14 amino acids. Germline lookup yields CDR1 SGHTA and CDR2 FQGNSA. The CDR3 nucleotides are TGTGCCAGCAGCCCTACCCAGGGGGCTGGGACCCAGTACTTC. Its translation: CASSPTQGAGTQYF.

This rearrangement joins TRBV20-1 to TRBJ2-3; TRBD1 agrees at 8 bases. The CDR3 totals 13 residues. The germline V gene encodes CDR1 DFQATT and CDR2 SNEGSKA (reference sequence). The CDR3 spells CGRPGQGTDTQYF. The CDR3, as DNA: TGCGGACGTCCGGGACAGGGCACAGATACGCAGTATTTT.

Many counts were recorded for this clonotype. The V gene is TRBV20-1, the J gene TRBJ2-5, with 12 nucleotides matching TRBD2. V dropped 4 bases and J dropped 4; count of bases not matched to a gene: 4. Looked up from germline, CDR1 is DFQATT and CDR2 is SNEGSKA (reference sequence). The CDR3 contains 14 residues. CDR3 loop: CSATSGGAGETQYF. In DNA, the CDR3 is TGCAGTGCTACTAGCGGGGGGGCTGGAGAGACCCAGTACTTC.

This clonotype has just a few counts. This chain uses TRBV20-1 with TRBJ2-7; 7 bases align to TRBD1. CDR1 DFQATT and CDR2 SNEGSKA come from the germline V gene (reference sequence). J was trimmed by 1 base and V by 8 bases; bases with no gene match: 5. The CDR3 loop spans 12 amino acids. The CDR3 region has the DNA TGCAGTTACCAGGGACAGTCCTACGAGCAGTACGTC. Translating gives CSYQGQSYEQYV.

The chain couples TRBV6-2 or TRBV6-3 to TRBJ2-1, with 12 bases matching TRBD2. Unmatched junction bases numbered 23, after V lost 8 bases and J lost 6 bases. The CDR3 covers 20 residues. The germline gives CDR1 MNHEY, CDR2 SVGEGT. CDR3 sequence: CASLWGAGASGGALVNEQFF. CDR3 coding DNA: TGTGCCAGCTTGTGGGGGGCCGGGGCTAGCGGGGGGGCCTTGGTCAATGAGCAGTTCTTC.